Sequencing of this TCR beta chain was carried out in a study of blood T cell repertoires in COVID-19. Study information: The samples span acute and convalescent COVID-19 from the United States, Italy and Spain. PBMCs, B-cell-depleted T cells, or T cells were the source of the cDNA or gDNA that made up the material.

Per the original data handling: Scientists estimated how many nucleated cells there were by amplifying reference gene primers. Here immunoSEQ multiplex PCR was the method, and the copy in TCRdb shows in-frame clones only, minus some. V and J calls plus clone size are reproduced from that table; the DNA served to infer D and trimming. Among approximately 190,000 clones listed, 85% to 90% were seen once. V dropped 7 bases and J dropped 5; count of bases not matched to a gene: 9. CDR1 and CDR2 from the germline V gene are SQVTM and ANQGSEA. This CDR3 is built from 14 residues. The receptor was derived from a man older than 75 with acute or convalescent COVID-19. The chain uses TRBV29-1 and TRBJ2-5; 11 positions match TRBD2. Sequencing used peripheral blood. The CDR3, as DNA: TGCAGCGCCATGACTAGCGGGATCGGTGAGACCCAGTACTTC. The encoded protein is CSAMTSGIGETQYF. Drawing the rest from reference TRBV29-1 and TRBJ2-5, the complete variable domain is SAVISQKPSRDICQRGTSLTIQCQVDSQVTMMFWYRQQPGQSLTLIATANQGSEATYESGFVIDKFPISRPNLTFSTLTVSNMSPEDSSIYLCSAMTSGIGETQYFGPGTRLLVL.